The rows below give T cell receptor beta chains drawn from one sample of a study of post-analysis software for immune sequencing data. MiXCR, run by TCRdb on the PCR reads, gives a single entry per CDR3 protein. Among under 650,000 distinct CDR3 sequences listed, roughly 45% were seen once. The sequencing sample was made of blood. The receptor set was obtained from a girl aged 10 to 17 with multiple sclerosis. Each CDR3 is given with its conserved first and last residue.

J | V | CDR3
TRBJ2-1 | TRBV20-1 | CSARDPGWAQFF
TRBJ2-2 | TRBV20-1 | CSASSSGHKTGELFF
TRBJ2-5 | TRBV24-1 | CATSDGTSGGLEQYF
TRBJ1-2 | TRBV6-5 | CASSYEGEGYGYTF
TRBJ1-1 | TRBV7-9 | CASSLALMRTGVRSRAFF
TRBJ2-1 | TRBV6-1 | CASSEEHGIGDEQFF
TRBJ1-5 | TRBV27 | CASSLSGQSNQPQHF
TRBJ1-1 | TRBV5-1 | CASSLSGSEAFF
TRBJ1-1 | TRBV7-9 | CASSLDGQMNTEAFF
TRBJ1-2 | TRBV12-3/TRBV12-4 | CASSHTGDVYGYTF
TRBJ2-6 | TRBV5-1 | CAKNWRANGPGANVLTF
TRBJ1-5 | TRBV10-2 | CASSADRFIQPQHF